The clone carrying this TCR beta chain showed up just a few times. Its antigen is currently unknown. Via MiXCR, TCRdb re-called the 5' RACE reads, giving one row per CDR3 protein. The sample records some 41,000 distinct CDR3 sequences, about 10% being singletons. Time point specified: blood at routine non-recurrence follow-up after resection. Whole RNA, which was extracted from tumor, nontumor lung tissue or frozen PBMC, was sequenced without any cell sorting. Trimming stripped 6 bases from V and 1 base from J, with 12 bases between. The CDR3 is 13 amino acids. The germline CDR1 and CDR2 sequences are DFQATT and SNEGSKA (reference sequence). The source of the sample is a study of spatial heterogeneity in lung cancer. Background on the study: Where they were available, follow-up PBMC samples were sequenced, at a median of about 22 months after resection. Study-wide results and limits: More often at tumor resection than at routine follow-up, ubiquitous expanded tumor TCRs were detected in the blood.

The sequencing here drew on PBMCs, taken at follow-up. This sequence originates from a female donor with early-stage non-small cell lung cancer. The rearrangement links TRBV20-1 to TRBJ2-5, with D possibly matching TRBD2 (5 bases). CDR3 sequence (DNA): TGCAGTGCCAGGAGCGGACCCCAAGAGACCCAGTACTTC. Protein: CSARSGPQETQYF.